These T cell receptor beta chains were read from a single sample in a study of T cell repertoires in cytomegalovirus infection. TCRdb passed the reads through MiXCR, listing each CDR3 protein once. Of nearly 650,000 distinct CDR3 sequences in the sample, 24% were seen once. Sequencing was done on a sample of CD8+ T cells from PBMCs. These receptors all stem from a human donor in good health (CMV status not recorded). Some clones in this sample may be carry-over from other donors' samples. CDR3s include the opening cysteine and the closing phenylalanine or tryptophan. A D gene is named only where the DNA matches it firmly. The listing skips clone size in some rows; elsewhere it reads once, few, many or a size class.

>TRBV20-1|-|-|TRBJ1-1
CSARDRGGAGTEAFF
TGCAGTGCTAGAGATAGGGGGGGCGCGGGGACTGAAGCTTTCTTT
>TRBV24-1|TRBD1|once|TRBJ1-1
CATSATGTENTEAFF
TGTGCCACCAGTGCAACCGGGACAGAGAACACTGAAGCTTTCTTT
>TRBV29-1|-|few|TRBJ1-2
CSAPDIWGYGYTF
TGCAGCGCACCGGACATCTGGGGGTATGGCTACACCTTC
>TRBV12-3/TRBV12-4|TRBD1|-|TRBJ1-4
CASSSQLQGAFEKLFF
TGTGCCAGCAGCTCCCAACTTCAGGGGGCTTTTGAAAAACTGTTTTTT
>TRBV28|-|-|TRBJ2-3
CASGAGRGTQYF
TGTGCCAGTGGGGCGGGCCGGGGTACGCAGTATTTT
>TRBV20-1|-|-|TRBJ1-5
CSARDRESDQPQHF
TGCAGTGCTAGAGATCGGGAATCGGATCAGCCCCAGCATTTT
>TRBV24-1|-|-|TRBJ1-1
CATSDTNTEAFF
TGTGCCACCAGTGACACAAACACTGAAGCTTTCTTT
>TRBV5-5|TRBD2|few|TRBJ2-5
CASSPWTSGGPETQYF
TGTGCCAGCAGCCCATGGACTAGCGGGGGGCCAGAGACCCAGTACTTC
>TRBV5-5|-|-|TRBJ1-5
CASSLGEQANQPQHF
TGTGCCAGCAGCTTGGGTGAACAGGCGAATCAGCCCCAGCATTTT
>TRBV6-2/TRBV6-3|-|few|TRBJ2-1
CASSLPTRTDNEQFF
TGTGCCAGCAGTTTACCTACAAGGACAGACAATGAGCAGTTCTTC
>TRBV11-2|TRBD2|-|TRBJ2-1
CASSLVAGLNNEQFF
TGTGCCAGCAGCTTAGTAGCGGGACTTAACAATGAGCAGTTCTTC
>TRBV20-1|TRBD1|-|TRBJ2-7
CSARDRAASSSYEQYF
TGCAGTGCCAGGGACAGGGCCGCTTCTAGCTCCTACGAGCAGTACTTC
>TRBV7-8|-|many|TRBJ1-3
CASSLDLRENRNTIYF
TGTGCCAGCAGCTTAGATTTGAGGGAAAATCGAAACACCATATATTTT
>TRBV28|-|-|TRBJ1-5
CASSLLGSPQGPSNQPQHF
TGTGCCAGCAGTTTATTGGGGAGTCCCCAGGGGCCTAGCAATCAGCCCCAGCATTTT
>TRBV6-1|-|-|TRBJ1-2
CASSYINRERDYGYTF
TGTGCCAGCAGTTATATCAACAGGGAACGCGACTATGGCTACACCTTC
>TRBV7-9|-|few|TRBJ1-6
CASSHGDWVAPLHF
TGTGCCAGCAGCCACGGGGACTGGGTGGCACCCCTCCACTTT
>TRBV27|-|-|TRBJ2-1
CAASTGASYNEQFF
TGTGCCGCCTCGACGGGGGCCTCCTACAATGAGCAGTTCTTC
>TRBV7-6|TRBD1|many|TRBJ1-2
CASSLASGTDPYGYTF
TGTGCCAGCAGCTTAGCCTCGGGGACAGACCCCTATGGCTACACCTTC
>TRBV2|-|few|TRBJ2-1
CASFQPGPNPLF
TGTGCCAGCTTCCAGCCGGGCCCCAATCCTCTCTTC
>TRBV19|-|many|TRBJ1-6
CASSNAGLNSPLHF
TGTGCCAGTAGTAATGCGGGACTGAATTCACCCCTCCACTTT
>TRBV19|-|-|TRBJ1-6
CVSSKRRTASSYNSPLHF
TGTGTCAGTAGCAAACGCCGGACAGCAAGCTCCTATAATTCACCCCTCCACTTT
>TRBV2|-|many|TRBJ2-2
CASTNRENTGELFF
TGTGCCAGCACCAACAGGGAGAACACCGGGGAGCTGTTTTTT
>TRBV29-1|-|-|TRBJ2-1
CSGRIRNNSYNEQFF
TGCAGCGGTCGAATCCGGAACAACTCCTACAATGAGCAGTTCTTC
>TRBV4-1|TRBD2|few|TRBJ2-7
CASSLSGTSGPSYEQYF
TGTGCCAGCAGCCTAAGCGGGACTAGCGGGCCTAGCTACGAGCAGTACTTC
>TRBV6-2/TRBV6-3|TRBD1|many|TRBJ1-1
CASSQQDRGFEAFF
TGTGCCAGCAGTCAACAGGACAGGGGGTTTGAAGCTTTCTTT
>TRBV28|TRBD1|-|TRBJ1-2
CASSPDLSGTAVVGYTF
TGTGCCAGCAGTCCTGACTTATCCGGGACAGCCGTTGTTGGCTACACCTTC
>TRBV11-3|TRBD2|-|TRBJ2-1
CASSAYSSGAYNEQFF
TGTGCCAGCAGCGCTTACTCTAGCGGGGCCTACAATGAGCAGTTCTTC
>TRBV10-2|TRBD1|-|TRBJ2-2
CASGLTGEGTWELFF
TGCGCCAGCGGACTTACAGGGGAAGGAACCTGGGAGCTGTTTTTT
>TRBV7-9|-|many|TRBJ2-7
CASSFDGGAYEQYF
TGTGCCAGCAGCTTCGACGGGGGAGCTTACGAGCAGTACTTC
>TRBV20-1|TRBD1|-|TRBJ1-5
CSAPQQGTRNQPQHF
TGCAGTGCTCCGCAACAGGGGACGCGCAATCAGCCCCAGCATTTT
>TRBV27|-|-|TRBJ2-6
CASHSSGANVLTF
TGTGCCAGCCATAGCTCTGGGGCCAACGTCCTGACTTTC
>TRBV20-1|TRBD1|many|TRBJ1-3
CSARDRDRANAGGNTIYF
TGCAGTGCTAGAGACCGGGACAGGGCTAATGCGGGTGGAAACACCATATATTTT